This T cell receptor (beta chain) was profiled in a study of T cells after yellow fever vaccination. Study results and limitations: At under 97% for CD4 and approximately 89% for CD8, most primary-vaccination clones showed up again after the booster. Within FACS-sorted repertoires, abundant clonotypes contaminating from the bulk population could be present. Researchers noted that a small share of clonotypes showed up in both CD4 and CD8 compartments.

Losses at the gene ends were 2 bases for V and 1 base for J; bases not matched to a gene: 5. The CDR3 has 15 residues. The V gene's germline CDR1 is SGHRS and CDR2 YFSETQ. This clonotype has a handful of counts. Its antigen is not known. Template-switching 5'RACE yielded the TCR cDNA; a universal primer site and UMIs were added in the process. TCRdb reprocessed the 5' RACE reads via MiXCR and lists one record per CDR3 protein. The table has around 100,000 distinct CDR3 sequences, roughly 5.2% seen once; the top ten hold about 41%. The chain is built from TRBV5-1 and TRBJ2-7; TRBD2 agrees at 8 bases. The specimen was CD8+ T cells sorted from PBMCs, collected 10 days after the yellow fever booster vaccination. The clonotype comes from a young man who received the YFV17D yellow fever vaccine. CDR3 bases: TGCGCCAGCAGCTTTAGCGGGGAAAGTTCCTACGAGCAGTACGTC. Its translation is CASSFSGESSYEQYV.